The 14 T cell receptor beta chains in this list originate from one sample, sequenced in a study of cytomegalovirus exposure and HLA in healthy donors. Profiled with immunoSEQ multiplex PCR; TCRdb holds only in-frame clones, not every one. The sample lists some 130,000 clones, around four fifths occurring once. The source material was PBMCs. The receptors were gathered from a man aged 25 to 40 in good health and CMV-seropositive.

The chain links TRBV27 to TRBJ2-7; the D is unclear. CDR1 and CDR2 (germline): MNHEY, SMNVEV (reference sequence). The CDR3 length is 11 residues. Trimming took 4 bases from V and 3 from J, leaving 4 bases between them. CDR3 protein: CASSSSYEQYF. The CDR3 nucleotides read TGTGCCAGCAGTTCGAGCTACGAGCAGTACTTC.

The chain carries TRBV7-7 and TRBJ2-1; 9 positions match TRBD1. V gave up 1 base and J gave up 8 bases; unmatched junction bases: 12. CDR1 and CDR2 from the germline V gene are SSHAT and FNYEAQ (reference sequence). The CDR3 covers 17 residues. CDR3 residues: CASSLGVVGTGSHEQFF. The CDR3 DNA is TGTGCCAGCAGCTTAGGGGTTGTTGGGACAGGGAGCCATGAGCAGTTCTTC.

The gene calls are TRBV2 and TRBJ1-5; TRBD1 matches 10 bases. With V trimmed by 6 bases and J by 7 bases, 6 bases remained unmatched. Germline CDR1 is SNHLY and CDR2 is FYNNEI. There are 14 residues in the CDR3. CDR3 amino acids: CASRGTGVGQPQHF. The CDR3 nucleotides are TGTGCCAGCAGAGGGACAGGGGTTGGACAGCCCCAGCATTTT.

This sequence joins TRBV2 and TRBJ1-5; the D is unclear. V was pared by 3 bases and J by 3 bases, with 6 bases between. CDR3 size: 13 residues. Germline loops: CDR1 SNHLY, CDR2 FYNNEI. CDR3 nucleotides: TGTGCCAGCAGTGAGGCTTACAATCAGCCCCAGCATTTT. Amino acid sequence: CASSEAYNQPQHF.

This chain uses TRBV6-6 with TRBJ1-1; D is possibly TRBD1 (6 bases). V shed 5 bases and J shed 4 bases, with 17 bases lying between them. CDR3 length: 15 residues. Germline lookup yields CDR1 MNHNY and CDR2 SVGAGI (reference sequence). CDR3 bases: TGTGCCAGCAGTCTCGCGAACAGGGTTGGCACTGAAGCTTTCTTT. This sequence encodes CASSLANRVGTEAFF.

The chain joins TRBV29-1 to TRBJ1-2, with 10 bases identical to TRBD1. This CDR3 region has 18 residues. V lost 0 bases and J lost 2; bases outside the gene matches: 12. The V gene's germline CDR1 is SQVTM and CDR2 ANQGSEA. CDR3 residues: CSVEDRLGQGSPNYGYTF. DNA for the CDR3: TGCAGCGTTGAAGATCGGTTGGGACAGGGGTCGCCCAACTATGGCTACACCTTC.

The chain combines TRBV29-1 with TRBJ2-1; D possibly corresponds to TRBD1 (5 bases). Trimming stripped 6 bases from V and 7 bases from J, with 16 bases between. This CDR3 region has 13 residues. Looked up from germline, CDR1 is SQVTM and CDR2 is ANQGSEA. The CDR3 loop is CSVLLQGRNEQFF. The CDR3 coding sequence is TGCAGCGTCCTGCTGCAGGGTCGGAATGAGCAGTTCTTC.

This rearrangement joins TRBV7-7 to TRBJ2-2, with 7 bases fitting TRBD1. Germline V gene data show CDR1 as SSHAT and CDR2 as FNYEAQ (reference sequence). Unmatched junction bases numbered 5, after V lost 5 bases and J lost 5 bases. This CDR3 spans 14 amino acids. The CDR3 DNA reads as TGTGCCAGCAGCAAAGACAGGGCGACCGGGGAGCTGTTTTTT. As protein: CASSKDRATGELFF.

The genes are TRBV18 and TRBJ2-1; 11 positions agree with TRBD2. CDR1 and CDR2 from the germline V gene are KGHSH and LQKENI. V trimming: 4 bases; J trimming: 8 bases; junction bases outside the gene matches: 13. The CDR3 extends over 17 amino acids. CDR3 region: CASSQNLLAGGLYEQFF. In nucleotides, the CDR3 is TGTGCCAGCTCACAAAACCTTCTAGCGGGAGGTTTATATGAGCAGTTCTTC.

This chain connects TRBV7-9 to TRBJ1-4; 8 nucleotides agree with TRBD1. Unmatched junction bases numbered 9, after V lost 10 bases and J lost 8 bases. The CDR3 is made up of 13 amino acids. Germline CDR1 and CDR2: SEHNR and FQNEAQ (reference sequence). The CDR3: CATTDRGAEKLFF. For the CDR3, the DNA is TGTGCCACCACTGACAGGGGAGCCGAAAAACTGTTTTTT.

The CDR3 is CASKSDAGPYEQYF. In nucleotides, the CDR3 is TGTGCCAGCAAGTCGGACGCGGGGCCCTACGAGCAGTACTTC. The V call is TRBV27, the J call TRBJ2-7; possibly TRBD2 for D (6 bases). The CDR3 contains 14 residues. Trimming left V 7 bases short and J 2 bases short, with 15 bases between. CDR1 MNHEY and CDR2 SMNVEV come from the germline V gene (reference sequence).

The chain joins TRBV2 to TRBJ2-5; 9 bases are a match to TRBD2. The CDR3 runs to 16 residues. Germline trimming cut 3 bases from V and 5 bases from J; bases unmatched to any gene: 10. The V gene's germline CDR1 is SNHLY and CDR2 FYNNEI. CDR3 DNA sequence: TGTGCCAGCAGTGAGGGGGTAGCGGGAGATTGGGAGACCCAGTACTTC. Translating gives CASSEGVAGDWETQYF.

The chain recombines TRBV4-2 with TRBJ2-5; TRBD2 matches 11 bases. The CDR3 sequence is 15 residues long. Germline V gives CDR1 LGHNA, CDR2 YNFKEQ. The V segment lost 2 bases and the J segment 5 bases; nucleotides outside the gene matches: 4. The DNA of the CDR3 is TGTGCCAGCAGCCAATTAGCGGGGGGGGCTGAGACCCAGTACTTC. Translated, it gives CASSQLAGGAETQYF.

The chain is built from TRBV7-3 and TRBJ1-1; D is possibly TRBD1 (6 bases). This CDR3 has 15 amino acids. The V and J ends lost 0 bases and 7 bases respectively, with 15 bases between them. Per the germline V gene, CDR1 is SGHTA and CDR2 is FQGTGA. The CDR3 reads CASSLTSSDRREAFF. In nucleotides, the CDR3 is TGTGCCAGCAGCTTAACCAGCTCGGACAGACGTGAAGCTTTCTTT. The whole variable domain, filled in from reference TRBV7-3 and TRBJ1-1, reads GAGVSQTPSNKVTEKGKYVELRCDPISGHTALYWYRQSLGQGPEFLIYFQGTGAADDSGLPNDRFFAVRPEGSVSTLKIQRTERGDSAVYLCASSLTSSDRREAFFGQGTRLTVV.